This T cell receptor (beta chain) was found in a study of breast tumors, draining lymph nodes, adjacent tissues. This clonotype was counted ten times or more. The antigen is not known. Germline CDR1 and CDR2: MNHEY and SMNVEV (reference sequence). The length of the CDR3 is 14 residues. The V gene lost 0 bases and the J gene lost 3 bases, with 9 bases spanning the gap. TCRdb recomputed calls from the multiplex PCR reads with MiXCR, one row per CDR3 protein. The data show 45,000 to 60,000 distinct CDR3 sequences, about 21% seen once. Whole-study results and caveats: Tumor repertoires ranked between lymph nodes and nontumor tissue in diversity, with V and J gene preferences.

The genes are TRBV27 and TRBJ2-7, with a tentative D call TRBD1 (6 bases). The sample taken for sequencing was breast tumor tissue. This receptor was taken from a female donor with breast cancer. Some clones in this sample may be carry-over from other donors' samples. The CDR3 here is CASSLSGDIYEQYF. As DNA, the CDR3 is TGTGCCAGCAGTTTATCGGGGGACATCTACGAGCAGTACTTC.